The clone carrying this TCR beta chain was seen more than once but under ten times. Its antigen is currently unknown. It was around 10 milliliters of peripheral blood that were drawn from each donor. Extraction of total RNA produced a minimum of 5.5 micrograms from each sample. The data were obtained in a study of blood T cells in healthy people across ages. Study-wide results and limits: Fewer expanded clones and more diversity marked long-lived versus aged donors.

Germline CDR1 reads MNHEY; CDR2 reads SMNVEV (reference sequence). V lost 5 bases, J lost 9 bases, and 20 bases lay in between. The CDR3 is made up of 15 amino acids. A J-beta primer mix and a sample-barcoded 5' primer were used in a second PCR of about 7 to 12 cycles. TCRdb fed the 5' RACE reads into MiXCR, producing one record per CDR3 protein. This table has 1,100,000 or so distinct CDR3 sequences, over 35% appearing once. The V gene is TRBV27, the J gene TRBJ2-4, with D perhaps assigned TRBD1 or TRBD2 (6 bases each). Sequenced sample: blood. The origin of this receptor is a woman aged 60-70 years in good health. The CDR3: CASSPLPGAGVIQYF. CDR3 DNA sequence: TGTGCCAGCAGTCCCCTCCCGGGGGCCGGAGTCATTCAGTACTTC.